The 24 T cell receptor beta chains below all came from one sample that was sequenced in a study of T cell repertoires in cytomegalovirus infection. One entry per CDR3 protein, called by TCRdb with MiXCR from the reads. Found here are some 400,000 distinct CDR3 sequences, 15% to 20% of them singletons; the top ten hold 8.7%. Sequences were obtained from PBMCs. The receptors were gathered from a human donor in good health (CMV status not recorded). Some clones in this sample may be carry-over from other donors' samples.

The chain has TRBV29-1 and TRBJ2-5; TRBD1 aligns across 7 bases. The V and J ends lost 1 base and 7 bases, in that order; junction bases with no gene match: 9. CDR3 length: 14 residues. Germline values: CDR1 SQVTM, CDR2 ANQGSEA. The CDR3 sequence is CSVEGQGRGRTQYF. DNA for the CDR3: TGCAGCGTTGAAGGACAGGGTCGGGGCAGGACCCAGTACTTC.

The V and J genes are TRBV11-1 and TRBJ2-3, with D unresolved. Trimming removed 5 bases at V and 3 bases at J, with 15 bases between. CDR3 size: 15 residues. Germline lookup yields CDR1 SGHAT and CDR2 FQDESV (reference sequence). The CDR3 protein is CASSATSSATDTQYF. Written as DNA, the CDR3 is TGTGCCAGCAGCGCTACGTCGTCGGCAACAGATACGCAGTATTTT.

This clonotype was picked up many times. The chain carries TRBV12-3 or TRBV12-4 and TRBJ2-1; tentatively, D is TRBD1 (5 bases). With 6 bases removed from V and 8 bases from J, the gap between germline ends came to 11 bases. CDR3 length equals 12 residues. Written as DNA, the CDR3 is TGTGCCAGCAGCCCATTAGGGGATGAGCAGTTCTTC. This encodes CASSPLGDEQFF.

This clonotype has ten or more counts. The chain links TRBV6-1 to TRBJ2-7; 7 bases are a match to TRBD1. CDR1 is MNHNS and CDR2 is SASEGT in the germline V gene. The CDR3 covers 14 residues. J lost 3 bases, V lost 2 bases, and 4 bases had no gene match. CDR3 region: CASSERGQNYEQYF. DNA of the CDR3: TGTGCCAGCAGTGAAAGGGGACAGAACTACGAGCAGTACTTC.

In its sample, this clonotype was seen many times. This chain connects TRBV7-2 to TRBJ2-1; D is tentatively TRBD1 or TRBD2 (5 bases each). Trimming took off 7 bases at V and 9 bases at J, with 19 bases between the two ends. Germline V gene data show CDR1 as SGHTA and CDR2 as FQGNSA. CDR3 size: 14 residues. CDR3 bases: TGTGCCAGCAACCGGGACCGCTCCTACGGTGAGCAGTTCTTC. The encoded protein is CASNRDRSYGEQFF.

This clonotype was counted at least ten times. The chain uses TRBV7-2 and TRBJ2-1, with 16 bases fitting TRBD2. The CDR3 is 19 amino acids. Germline V gene data show CDR1 as SGHTA and CDR2 as FQGNSA. V gave up 4 bases and J gave up 8 bases; unmatched junction bases: 14. CDR3 in amino acids: CASSSRTGLAGGPVDEQFF. The CDR3, as DNA: TGTGCCAGCAGCTCCCGGACGGGACTAGCGGGAGGGCCGGTTGATGAGCAGTTCTTC. The full variable domain, in which reference TRBV7-2 and TRBJ2-1 provide the parts outside the CDR3, is GAGVSQSPSNKVTEKGKDVELRCDPISGHTALYWYRQSLGQGLEFLIYFQGNSAPDKSGLPSDRFSAERTGGSVSTLTIQRTQQEDSAVYLCASSSRTGLAGGPVDEQFFGPGTRLTVL.

The table lists this clonotype with many counts. This chain uses TRBV6-2 or TRBV6-3 with TRBJ2-1; a possible D gene is TRBD2 (5 bases). The V gene's germline CDR1 is MNHEY and CDR2 SVGEGT. Trimming removed 3 bases from V and 6 bases from J, with 12 bases in between. This CDR3 contains 14 residues. DNA of the CDR3: TGTGCCAGCAGTTATCTAGCCCCATCCAATGAGCAGTTCTTC. Its protein product is CASSYLAPSNEQFF.

The rearrangement uses TRBV2 and TRBJ2-2; D ambiguous. The CDR3 is 13 amino acids. V lost 0 bases and J 7 bases, leaving 6 bases between the germline ends. Germline CDR1 reads SNHLY; CDR2 reads FYNNEI. The CDR3 DNA reads as TGTGCCAGCAGTGAAGCGCGCGTCGGGGAGCTGTTTTTT. Amino acids: CASSEARVGELFF.

The rearrangement joins TRBV20-1 to TRBJ2-5, with 8 bases lining up with TRBD2. The CDR3 has 14 residues. The germline V gene has CDR1 DFQATT and CDR2 SNEGSKA (reference sequence). The V segment lost 3 bases and the J segment 5 bases; nucleotides outside the gene matches: 8. CDR3 loop: CSASLAGGVETQYF. DNA of the CDR3: TGCAGTGCTAGCCTAGCGGGCGGGGTTGAGACCCAGTACTTC.

This clonotype was found a few times. The rearrangement links TRBV7-6 to TRBJ2-7, with a tentative D call TRBD2 (5 bases). Trimming pared 0 bases from V and 3 bases from J, leaving 9 bases between. Germline-derived CDR1 and CDR2 are SGHVS and FNYEAQ. The length of the CDR3 is 14 residues. The CDR3 coding sequence is TGTGCCAGCAGCTTAGCCCCTAGCTTCTACGAGCAGTACTTC. It encodes CASSLAPSFYEQYF.

The V gene is TRBV11-2, the J gene TRBJ1-3, with 7 nucleotides matching TRBD1. Germline CDR1 and CDR2: SGHAT and FQNNGV. The CDR3 loop spans 17 amino acids. V dropped 0 bases and J dropped 0; count of bases not matched to a gene: 5. In DNA, the CDR3 is TGTGCCAGCAGCTTAGAGGGGACAGCTCGCTCTGGAAACACCATATATTTT. Protein sequence: CASSLEGTARSGNTIYF.

The sample holds many counts of this clonotype. The J gene is TRBJ1-2, the V gene TRBV7-2, with 7 nucleotides matching TRBD1. The CDR3 runs to 17 residues. The V and J ends lost 5 bases and 3 bases, in that order; junction bases with no gene match: 15. Per the germline V gene, CDR1 is SGHTA and CDR2 is FQGNSA. CDR3 sequence reads: CASSQTPAGQRDYGYTF. In nucleotides, the CDR3 is TGTGCCAGCAGCCAGACCCCCGCGGGACAGCGCGACTATGGCTACACCTTC.

The gene calls are TRBV7-8 and TRBJ2-7; D gene unclear. CDR1 is SGHVS, CDR2 FQNEAQ, per germline. The CDR3 loop spans 14 amino acids. V lost 0 bases to trimming and J lost 3 bases, with 9 bases between them. CDR3 loop: CASSLAGPLYEQYF. The DNA for the CDR3 is TGTGCCAGCAGCTTAGCAGGGCCTCTCTACGAGCAGTACTTC.

This clonotype was counted at least ten times. The V gene is TRBV7-2, the J gene TRBJ1-6, with D maybe TRBD1 (5 bases). V lost 5 bases and J lost 8, with 16 bases in between. Germline CDR1 is SGHTA and CDR2 is FQGNSA. This CDR3 is built from 15 residues. Here the CDR3 reads CASSLGARGYSPLHF. CDR3 sequence (DNA): TGTGCCAGCAGCCTTGGGGCCCGGGGATATTCACCCCTCCACTTT.

This clonotype was detected a few times. V is TRBV30 and J is TRBJ1-2; D call uncertain. The CDR3 has 12 residues. The V gene lost 4 bases and the J gene lost 3 bases, with 9 bases spanning the gap. The germline V gene has CDR1 GTSNPN and CDR2 SVGIG (reference sequence). The CDR3, as DNA: TGTGCCTGGAACCATTACGACTATGGCTACACCTTC. It yields the protein CAWNHYDYGYTF.

This clonotype was observed at least ten times. J is TRBJ2-3 and V is TRBV7-8; 11 nucleotides match TRBD2. This CDR3 is 19 amino acids long. V shed 1 base and J 0 bases; nucleotides not matched to a gene: 9. CDR1 is SGHVS and CDR2 is FQNEAQ in the germline V gene. In DNA, the CDR3 is TGTGCCAGCAGCTTAGTACTAGCGGGAGACGTTCTTAGCACAGATACGCAGTATTTT. Translation: CASSLVLAGDVLSTDTQYF. Based on the CDR3 plus reference TRBV7-8 and TRBJ2-3, the full variable domain is GAGVSQSPRYKVAKRGQDVALRCDPISGHVSLFWYQQALGQGPEFLTYFQNEAQLDKSGLPSDRFFAERPEGSVSTLKIQRTQQEDSAVYLCASSLVLAGDVLSTDTQYFGPGTRLTVL.

The gene calls are TRBV6-5 and TRBJ2-1; the D gene is possibly TRBD1 (6 bases). The CDR3 length is 15 residues. In germline, CDR1 is MNHEY, CDR2 SVGAGI. Trimming removed 5 bases at V and 2 bases at J, with 13 bases between. The CDR3 region has the DNA TGTGCCAGCAGTCCCAAGGGACACCCCTACAATGAGCAGTTCTTC. This gives the protein CASSPKGHPYNEQFF.

This clonotype was seen ten or more times. The rearrangement joins TRBV7-2 to TRBJ2-7; D ambiguous. CDR1 is SGHTA and CDR2 is FQGNSA in the germline V gene. The CDR3 is made up of 13 amino acids. The V and J ends lost 1 base and 3 bases respectively, with 7 bases between them. The CDR3 spells CASSLVHNYEQYF. The CDR3 bases are TGTGCCAGCAGCTTAGTCCACAACTACGAGCAGTACTTC.

This clonotype appeared a few times. The genes are TRBV11-2 and TRBJ1-5; 8 bases map to TRBD1. The ends lost 7 bases at V and 0 bases at J; junction bases unmatched: 17. Per the germline V gene, CDR1 is SGHAT and CDR2 is FQNNGV. CDR3 length: 19 amino acids. The CDR3 sequence is CASNHRTGRMRFSNQPQHF. The CDR3 DNA reads TGTGCCAGCAACCATAGGACAGGGAGAATGCGATTTAGCAATCAGCCCCAGCATTTT.

J is TRBJ2-1 and V is TRBV6-2 or TRBV6-3; 8 bases match TRBD2. CDR1 and CDR2 from the germline V gene are MNHEY and SVGEGT. This CDR3 region has 14 residues. V gave up 7 bases and J gave up 4 bases; unmatched junction bases: 6. The CDR3 DNA is TGTGCCAGCACTCACGCTAGCGGGTACAATGAGCAGTTCTTC. Encoded protein: CASTHASGYNEQFF.

This clonotype has a handful of counts. This chain links TRBV25-1 with TRBJ1-2, with a possible D match to TRBD1 (5 bases). Germline values: CDR1 MGHDK, CDR2 SYGVNS. The CDR3 loop spans 16 amino acids. Trimming removed 3 bases from V and 7 bases from J, with 21 bases in between. CDR3 amino acids: CASSDPLRGGSAGYTF. Written as DNA, the CDR3 is TGTGCCAGCAGTGACCCTTTGAGGGGTGGCTCCGCTGGCTACACCTTC.

This chain connects TRBV5-1 to TRBJ2-3; weak D call: TRBD2 (5 bases). Germline-derived CDR1 and CDR2 are SGHRS and YFSETQ. The CDR3 loop spans 21 amino acids. Trimming took off 4 bases at V and 2 bases at J, with 32 bases between the two ends. The CDR3 DNA reads as TGCGCCAGCAGCGAGGGAACGCAACGGGGTGGCTTCGGCTACTTCACAGATACGCAGTATTTT. It codes for CASSEGTQRGGFGYFTDTQYF.

This clonotype was found a few times. V is TRBV6-6 and J is TRBJ2-7; no clear D. The CDR3 contains 16 residues. CDR1 is MNHNY and CDR2 is SVGAGI in the germline V gene (reference sequence). V lost 5 bases, J lost 3 bases, and 20 bases lay in between. The CDR3 sequence: CASSGSRKLSLYEQYF. DNA of the CDR3: TGTGCCAGCAGTGGGTCGAGGAAGCTCTCTCTCTACGAGCAGTACTTC.

The chain joins TRBV7-2 to TRBJ2-2; TRBD1 or TRBD2 may be the D gene (5 bases each). This CDR3 is 14 amino acids long. V was trimmed by 5 bases and J by 6 bases, leaving 13 bases between them. Germline values: CDR1 SGHTA, CDR2 FQGNSA. The CDR3 is CASSPAGAAGELFF. As DNA, the CDR3 is TGTGCCAGCAGCCCGGCCGGGGCGGCCGGGGAGCTGTTTTTT.